These 30 T cell receptor beta chains came from one sample sequenced in a study of vaccination effects on CD4 cells after COVID-19 (dated by TCRdb to between 2021 and 2023). Their antigen targets remain unknown. The receptor library was made with the immunoSEQ multiplex PCR assay. TCRdb limited this immuneACCESS table to in-frame rearrangements with V and J called. A share of clones is missing; checked studies link under half to unresolved V genes, and the rest is unexplained. This sample has tens of thousands of clones in its table, and approximately 77% of those were observed once. The ten largest clones add up to approximately 2% of the sample. After approximately 11 days of culture, CD4+ T cells were isolated with the EasySep CD4+ T cell isolation kit. The material was CD4+ T cells from PBMCs cultured without peptide, obtained before COVID-19 vaccination. The origin of the receptors is a human donor who received a COVID-19 vaccine.

The chain is built from TRBV5-1 and TRBJ2-3, with 8 bases lining up with TRBD1. Germline V gene data show CDR1 as SGHRS and CDR2 as YFSETQ. With 7 bases clipped from V and 4 bases from J, the junction kept 8 bases outside the gene matches. This CDR3 contains 14 residues. In DNA, the CDR3 is TGCGCCAGCCGAGTAGGACAGGGCCCAGATACGCAGTATTTT. Encoded protein: CASRVGQGPDTQYF.

The chain joins TRBV6-2 or TRBV6-3 to TRBJ1-5; TRBD1 agrees at 7 bases. Germline CDR1 MNHEY, CDR2 SVGEGT. The CDR3 has 15 residues. With V trimmed by 6 bases and J by 7 bases, 12 bases remained unmatched. The CDR3 protein is CASSQGGGRRQPQHF. The CDR3 nucleotides read TGTGCCAGCAGCCAAGGGGGCGGTCGCCGGCAGCCCCAGCATTTT.

CDR3 loop: CASRTLQIGELFF. The CDR3, as DNA: TGTGCCAGCAGAACTCTCCAAATCGGGGAGCTGTTTTTT. The rearrangement joins TRBV2 to TRBJ2-2; D ambiguous. Trimming cost V 6 bases and J 7 bases, with 12 bases left between them. Germline CDR1 SNHLY, CDR2 FYNNEI. The CDR3 is made up of 13 amino acids.

The chain carries TRBV10-3 and TRBJ2-1; 10 bases are shared with TRBD2. This CDR3 comprises 14 residues. J gave up 5 bases and V 5 bases, and 3 bases lay outside the gene matches. CDR1 ENHRY and CDR2 SYGVKD come from the germline V gene. The CDR3 loop is CAISNSGGNNEQFF. CDR3 nucleotide sequence: TGTGCCATCAGTAATAGCGGGGGGAACAATGAGCAGTTCTTC.

J is TRBJ1-5 and V is TRBV19; the match to TRBD1 covers 7 bases. Trimming cost V 2 bases and J 6 bases; bases outside gene matches: 7. Germline CDR1 and CDR2: LNHDA and SQIVND (reference sequence). This CDR3 comprises 15 residues. In nucleotides, the CDR3 is TGTGCCAGTAGTATAACAGGGGAGTGGGCTCAGCCCCAGCATTTT. It encodes CASSITGEWAQPQHF.

This clone was recorded only once. The chain combines TRBV19 with TRBJ1-1; D is undetermined. This CDR3 spans 13 amino acids. From germline, CDR1 is LNHDA and CDR2 SQIVND (reference sequence). Trimming removed 1 base at V and 1 base at J, with 4 bases between. CDR3 nucleotide sequence: TGTGCCAGTAGTATAGTGGAGAACACTGAAGCTTTCTTT. This encodes CASSIVENTEAFF.

The gene calls are TRBV30 and TRBJ1-2; D ambiguous. The CDR3 covers 10 residues. Germline CDR1 is GTSNPN and CDR2 is SVGIG (reference sequence). V dropped 5 bases and J dropped 6 bases, with 7 bases sitting between them. The CDR3 nucleotides are TGTGCCTGGGGGAGGGATGGCTACACCTTC. Protein sequence: CAWGRDGYTF. The whole variable domain, remainder taken from reference TRBV30 and TRBJ1-2, is SQTIHQWPATLVQPVGSPLSLECTVEGTSNPNLYWYRQAAGRGLQLLFYSVGIGQISSEVPQNLSASRPQDRQFILSSKKLLLSDSGFYLCAWGRDGYTFGSGTRLTVV.

The chain joins TRBV9 to TRBJ2-3; D possibly corresponds to TRBD1 (6 bases). With 0 bases removed from V and 1 base from J, the gap between germline ends came to 9 bases. The CDR3 runs to 15 residues. Per germline, CDR1 SGDLS and CDR2 YYNGEE. Here the CDR3 DNA reads TGTGCCAGCAGCGTAGCCGCAGGGGGCACAGATACGCAGTATTTT. It yields the protein CASSVAAGGTDTQYF.

This clone has a single count. The germline gene is not matched at one end of the junction; a read error may be the cause. The rearrangement joins TRBV20-1 to TRBJ1-2; D is uncertain. This CDR3 region has 11 residues. Germline-derived CDR1 and CDR2 are DFQATT and SNEGSKA (reference sequence). For the CDR3, the DNA is TGCAGTGCCCTCCAGTCGTATGGTTACACCTTC. Protein: CSALQSYGYTF.

The gene calls are TRBV7-3 and TRBJ2-3; D may be TRBD2 (6 bases). This CDR3 is built from 15 residues. Germline V CDR1 and CDR2: SGHTA, FQGTGA. Deletions cut 2 bases from V and 1 base from J, with 10 bases between. For the CDR3, the DNA is TGTGCCAGCAGCTTACGGGGCGGGGGCACAGATACGCAGTATTTT. Its protein product is CASSLRGGGTDTQYF.

The V call is TRBV5-6, the J call TRBJ1-1; D may be TRBD1 (5 bases). V lost 4 bases to trimming and J lost 5 bases, with 6 bases between them. The germline CDR1 and CDR2 sequences are SGHDT and YYEEEE. This CDR3 is 11 amino acids long. CDR3 region: CASSRGTEAFF. The CDR3 DNA reads TGTGCCAGCAGCAGGGGAACTGAAGCTTTCTTT.

The chain employs TRBV29-1 and TRBJ1-2; 7 bases align to TRBD1. The CDR3 contains 14 residues. Per the germline V gene, CDR1 is SQVTM and CDR2 is ANQGSEA. After removal of 6 bases from V and 7 bases from J, the junction contained 14 bases not matched to a gene. The CDR3 DNA follows: TGCAGCGTACGAAGCGACAGGGACCGGGGTGGCTACACCTTC. It encodes CSVRSDRDRGGYTF.

CDR3 sequence (DNA): TGTGCCAGTACCCTGGACAGGAGTCATAGCAATCAGCCCCAGCATTTT. Its translation: CASTLDRSHSNQPQHF. The V gene is TRBV19, the J gene TRBJ1-5; 7 nucleotides align to TRBD1. The CDR3 loop spans 16 amino acids. Trimming took 7 bases from V and 0 from J; bases not matched to a gene: 9. The germline V gene encodes CDR1 LNHDA and CDR2 SQIVND (reference sequence).

The V and J genes are TRBV7-2 and TRBJ1-5; tentative D call: TRBD1 (6 bases). Trimming took 5 bases from V and 4 from J, leaving 12 bases between them. From germline, CDR1 is SGHTA and CDR2 FQGNSA. CDR3 size: 14 residues. For the CDR3, the DNA is TGTGCCAGCAGCCTTACAGGGTCAAATCAGCCCCAGCATTTT. Its translation is CASSLTGSNQPQHF.

V is TRBV11-2 and J is TRBJ1-1, with 8 nucleotides matching TRBD1. J lost 11 bases, V lost 1 base, and 12 bases had no gene match. The germline V gene has CDR1 SGHAT and CDR2 FQNNGV. The CDR3 loop spans 15 amino acids. In DNA, the CDR3 is TGTGCCAGCAGCTTAGTTAAATCAGGGGGCGGCGGTGCTTTCTTT. This codes for CASSLVKSGGGGAFF.

The V gene is TRBV5-1, the J gene TRBJ2-2; weak D call: TRBD1 (6 bases). The CDR3 is 16 amino acids. Germline V CDR1 and CDR2: SGHRS, YFSETQ. V dropped 4 bases and J dropped 0 bases, with 13 bases sitting between them. The chain's CDR3 is CASSRRQATNTGELFF. CDR3 nucleotide sequence: TGCGCCAGCAGCAGGAGACAGGCTACGAACACCGGGGAGCTGTTTTTT.

This clone was picked up a small number of times. V and J are TRBV30 and TRBJ2-5; tentative D call: TRBD2 (5 bases). Trimming pared 3 bases from V and 4 bases from J, leaving 15 bases between. The CDR3 consists of 14 residues. Germline V gives CDR1 GTSNPN, CDR2 SVGIG (reference sequence). CDR3 region: CAWSPMDAGETQYF. The CDR3 nucleotides read TGTGCCTGGAGCCCAATGGATGCGGGAGAGACCCAGTACTTC. The full variable domain, rest sourced from reference TRBV30 and TRBJ2-5, is SQTIHQWPATLVQPVGSPLSLECTVEGTSNPNLYWYRQAAGRGLQLLFYSVGIGQISSEVPQNLSASRPQDRQFILSSKKLLLSDSGFYLCAWSPMDAGETQYFGPGTRLLVL.

The chain employs TRBV7-3 and TRBJ2-3; 9 bases align to TRBD1. Unmatched junction bases numbered 15, after V lost 5 bases and J lost 6 bases. Germline CDR1 reads SGHTA; CDR2 reads FQGTGA. CDR3 length: 17 amino acids. CDR3 amino acids: CASSTWDRAGRSDTQYF. The CDR3 nucleotides are TGTGCCAGCAGCACCTGGGACAGGGCAGGGAGGAGTGATACGCAGTATTTT.

This clone was seen a single time. The chain has TRBV24-1 and TRBJ1-2, with D hard to call. Trimming pared 4 bases from V and 5 bases from J, leaving 10 bases between. Germline-derived CDR1 and CDR2 are KGHDR and SFDVKD. This CDR3 region has 13 residues. CDR3 nucleotides: TGTGCCACCAGTGACTCGGGAGGATATGGCTACACCTTC. Translated, it gives CATSDSGGYGYTF.

This clone came up a few times. The chain joins TRBV5-6 to TRBJ2-7; 9 nucleotides match TRBD1. The CDR3 covers 15 residues. Germline V gives CDR1 SGHDT, CDR2 YYEEEE. Trimming took 3 bases from V and 5 from J; bases not matched to a gene: 9. In nucleotides, the CDR3 is TGTGCCAGCAGCTCTACCGGGACAGGGTTCCACGAGCAGTACGTC. Translating gives CASSSTGTGFHEQYV.

The CDR3 DNA reads as TGCGCCAGCAGCCACCCCCGGACAGCCGACCGCCCTGGAAACACCATATATTTT. It codes for CASSHPRTADRPGNTIYF. The chain uses TRBV4-1 and TRBJ1-3, with TRBD1 as a possible D gene (6 bases). The CDR3 runs 18 residues. Germline V gene sequence: CDR1 MGHRA, CDR2 YSYEKL. V was clipped by 3 bases and J by 2 bases, with 20 bases between them.

V and J are TRBV29-1 and TRBJ2-1, with a tentative D call TRBD2 (6 bases). Germline lookup yields CDR1 SQVTM and CDR2 ANQGSEA. This CDR3 has 14 residues. V dropped 8 bases and J dropped 4 bases, with 18 bases sitting between them. DNA for the CDR3: TGCAGCCCAGGGACTGAGGCATTTTACAATGAGCAGTTCTTC. This translates into CSPGTEAFYNEQFF.

V and J are TRBV5-1 and TRBJ1-1, with D unresolved. The germline gives CDR1 SGHRS, CDR2 YFSETQ. The V end was cut by 1 base, the J end by 3 bases, with 13 bases between. The CDR3 covers 15 residues. The CDR3 nucleotides are TGCGCCAGCAGCTTGATCTTCGACGGGGACACTGAAGCTTTCTTT. It specifies CASSLIFDGDTEAFF. The whole variable domain, remainder taken from reference TRBV5-1 and TRBJ1-1, is KAGVTQTPRYLIKTRGQQVTLSCSPISGHRSVSWYQQTPGQGLQFLFEYFSETQRNKGNFPGRFSGRQFSNSRSEMNVSTLELGDSALYLCASSLIFDGDTEAFFGQGTRLTVV.

The chain combines TRBV6-6 with TRBJ2-1; TRBD1 might be the D (5 bases). V was cut by 6 bases and J by 0 bases, with 12 bases left in between. The V gene's germline CDR1 is MNHNY and CDR2 SVGAGI (reference sequence). This CDR3 has 15 amino acids. The CDR3 DNA sequence: TGTGCCAGCAGAACCGACAGAAGCTCCTACAATGAGCAGTTCTTC. Translating gives CASRTDRSSYNEQFF.

In its sample, this clone was seen once. V usage is TRBV21-1 and J usage is TRBJ2-3; the DNA was not compared with TRBD1, the D call given in the table. TRBV21-1 is a listed pseudogene. The CDR3 covers 17 residues. CDR3 DNA sequence: TGTGCCAGCAGCAAGAAGACTATTGGACAGATTACAGATACGCAGTATTTT. This encodes CASSKKTIGQITDTQYF.

CDR3 sequence reads: CASSLGAIGNTIYF. The DNA for the CDR3 is TGTGCCAGCAGTTTAGGTGCAATTGGAAACACCATATATTTT. The J gene is TRBJ1-3, the V gene TRBV27; D is undetermined. With 2 bases removed from V and 3 bases from J, the gap between germline ends came to 8 bases. CDR3 length: 14 residues. The germline gives CDR1 MNHEY, CDR2 SMNVEV (reference sequence).

The chain's CDR3 is CASSAQGLFGDTQYF. The CDR3 DNA reads TGTGCCAGCAGTGCACAGGGTTTGTTTGGGGATACGCAGTATTTT. The V and J genes are TRBV2 and TRBJ2-3, with TRBD1 as a possible D gene (6 bases). The CDR3 sequence is 15 residues long. V shed 4 bases and J shed 6 bases, with 17 bases lying between them. Germline lookup yields CDR1 SNHLY and CDR2 FYNNEI.

This clone was counted between two and nine times. DNA for the CDR3: TGTGCCAGCAGCCCAAGCGGGGGGAGCTCCTACAATGAGCAGTTCTTC. It codes for CASSPSGGSSYNEQFF. The chain recombines TRBV7-3 with TRBJ2-1; TRBD2 matches 9 bases. J gave up 0 bases and V 5 bases, and 5 bases lay outside the gene matches. The germline CDR1 and CDR2 sequences are SGHTA and FQGTGA. This CDR3 has 16 residues.

In DNA, the CDR3 is TGCAGTGCTATGACGCTTTATGGCTACACCTTC. It is translated as CSAMTLYGYTF. The rearrangement links TRBV20-1 to TRBJ1-2, with D unclear. CDR3 size: 11 residues. Germline CDR1 is DFQATT and CDR2 is SNEGSKA (reference sequence). V dropped 4 bases and J dropped 5 bases, with 8 bases sitting between them.

The chain employs TRBV5-1 and TRBJ2-1; TRBD1 agrees at 12 bases. The ends lost 0 bases at V and 7 bases at J; junction bases unmatched: 11. CDR3 length: 18 residues. Germline V lookup: CDR1 SGHRS, CDR2 YFSETQ. The CDR3 coding sequence is TGCGCCAGCAGCTTGGACAGGGACAGGGGGCTTCGGGGGAATGAGCAGTTCTTC. Translating it yields CASSLDRDRGLRGNEQFF. Based on the CDR3 plus reference TRBV5-1 and TRBJ2-1, the full variable domain is KAGVTQTPRYLIKTRGQQVTLSCSPISGHRSVSWYQQTPGQGLQFLFEYFSETQRNKGNFPGRFSGRQFSNSRSEMNVSTLELGDSALYLCASSLDRDRGLRGNEQFFGPGTRLTVL.